The entry that follows covers one TCR beta chain sequence. No antigen is known for it. Germline CDR1 SGHRS, CDR2 YFSETQ. V lost 1 base to trimming and J lost 3 bases, with 15 bases between them. The CDR3 has 16 residues. The sample comes from a study of graft-versus-host responses after intestinal transplantation. In the study overall: Anti-thymocyte globulin induction preceded 2 to 4 years of tacrolimus and steroid maintenance in all recipients. Study conclusions and caveats: Investigators detected GvH clones in recipient marrow, with some emerging earlier in ileum or blood. Clonal ratios of graft-versus-host to host-versus-graft in allografts were high for patients exhibiting graft-donor T cell macrochimerism. Association was observed between peak circulating GvH clone levels and early post-transplant HvG declines.

This table comes from immunoSEQ multiplex PCR, and its TCRdb copy is limited to in-frame clones, with some not included. Among tens of thousands of clones, approximately 84% were seen once, and the ten largest hold less than 0.55%. This TCR was sampled from a human donor who was the organ donor for an intestinal transplant. The chain recombines TRBV5-1 with TRBJ2-3; D gene unclear. Sample: unstimulated CD4+ T cells sorted from spleen or lymph node cells, taken before transplant. The CDR3 nucleotides are TGCGCCAGCAGCTTGAGGGCGGAAAGGGTAACAGATACGCAGTATTTT. This sequence encodes CASSLRAERVTDTQYF.